A selection of T cell receptor beta chains follows, all from one sample in a study of CD8+ T cells in alopecia areata. Only in-frame clones appear in the TCRdb table, and some are missing; sequencing was by immunoSEQ multiplex PCR. Seen here are roughly 150,000 clones, 55% to 65% observed once, and the top ten hold about 4.5%. The sample was CD4+ T cells sorted from blood. These receptors originate from a human donor in good health. Each CDR3 is given with its conserved first and last residue. A D gene is named only where the DNA matches it firmly. Clone size, where shown, is once, few, many, or a class for clones that have expanded.

clone_size | j_call | d_call | v_call | cdr3_aa | cdr3_nt
- | TRBJ2-5 | - | TRBV5-4 | CASSLDRETQYF | TGTGCCAGCAGCTTGGACAGGGAGACCCAGTACTTC
few | TRBJ2-7 | TRBD1 | TRBV29-1 | CSVWGGQGNSYEQYF | TGCAGCGTCTGGGGGGGACAGGGGAACTCCTACGAGCAGTACTTC
- | TRBJ1-2 | TRBD1 | TRBV29-1 | CSVGRQGTYGYTF | TGCAGCGTGGGAAGACAGGGGACTTATGGCTACACCTTC
- | TRBJ2-7 | TRBD1 | TRBV30 | CAWVTGPHEQYF | TGTGCCTGGGTGACAGGGCCCCACGAGCAGTACTTC
- | TRBJ2-5 | TRBD2 | TRBV7-2 | CASSLGLAGLGETQYF | TGTGCCAGCAGCCTGGGACTAGCGGGACTGGGAGAGACCCAGTACTTC
- | TRBJ1-2 | - | TRBV6-1 | CASSEAGRRGYTF | TGTGCCAGCAGTGAAGCGGGCCGGAGAGGCTACACCTTC
- | TRBJ2-7 | - | TRBV30 | CAWSRGSYYEQYF | TGTGCCTGGAGTAGGGGGAGCTACTACGAGCAGTACTTC
- | TRBJ2-5 | - | TRBV4-1 | CASSQSGRETQYF | TGCGCCAGCAGCCAAAGCGGGCGGGAGACCCAGTACTTC
- | TRBJ1-5 | - | TRBV2 | CASSPDQSRPQHF | TGTGCCAGCAGTCCGGATCAATCACGGCCCCAGCATTTT
once | TRBJ2-3 | - | TRBV30 | CAWRTRGSTDTQYF | TGTGCCTGGAGGACTAGAGGGTCCACAGATACGCAGTATTTT
few | TRBJ2-7 | - | TRBV29-1 | CSGRFGYEQYF | TGCAGCGGCCGGTTTGGCTACGAGCAGTACTTC
- | TRBJ2-5 | TRBD1 | TRBV25-1 | CASSESGQGVKPQYF | TGTGCCAGCAGTGAATCGGGGCAGGGGGTCAAGCCCCAGTACTTC
- | TRBJ2-1 | - | TRBV6-5 | CASSYSGTGSNEQFF | TGTGCCAGCAGTTACTCGGGAACAGGAAGCAATGAGCAGTTCTTC
- | TRBJ1-2 | TRBD1 | TRBV27 | CASSFDRGYGYTF | TGTGCCAGCAGTTTCGACAGGGGCTATGGCTACACCTTC
once | TRBJ2-1 | - | TRBV5-1 | CASSLAQGYNEQFF | TGCGCCAGCAGCTTAGCACAAGGATACAATGAGCAGTTCTTC
few | TRBJ2-2 | - | TRBV5-1 | CASSSANTGELFF | TGCGCCAGCAGCTCGGCGAACACCGGGGAGCTGTTTTTT
- | TRBJ2-3 | - | TRBV29-1 | CSVATRFTDTQYF | TGCAGCGTTGCTACGCGTTTCACAGATACGCAGTATTTT
once | TRBJ2-7 | TRBD2 | TRBV28 | CASSSSGVAQYF | TGTGCCAGCAGTTCCAGCGGGGTGGCGCAGTACTTC
- | TRBJ2-7 | - | TRBV25-1 | CASEGGVRGYEQYF | TGTGCCAGCGAAGGGGGAGTCAGAGGGTACGAGCAGTACTTC
- | TRBJ2-1 | - | TRBV11-2 | CASSRTGTLSSYNEQFF | TGTGCCAGCAGCCGAACCGGGACTCTAAGCTCCTACAATGAGCAGTTCTTC
- | TRBJ1-1 | - | TRBV29-1 | CSVDGLTTEAFF | TGCAGCGTGGATGGGTTAACCACTGAAGCTTTCTTT
- | TRBJ2-6 | - | TRBV28 | CATRAFGANVLTF | TGTGCCACCAGGGCGTTTGGGGCCAACGTCCTGACTTTC
few | TRBJ2-3 | TRBD1 | TRBV4-1 | CASSLREQGADTQYF | TGCGCCAGCAGCCTCAGGGAACAGGGGGCAGATACGCAGTATTTT
many | TRBJ2-3 | TRBD1 | TRBV19 | CASSDRPTADTQYF | TGTGCCAGTTCGGACAGGCCGACGGCAGATACGCAGTATTTT
- | TRBJ2-7 | TRBD2 | TRBV27 | CASRLQLAPTGEQYF | TGTGCCAGCAGACTCCAACTAGCGCCCACTGGGGAGCAGTACTTC
few | TRBJ1-4 | - | TRBV27 | CASSSLTNEKLFF | TGTGCCAGCAGTTCCCTAACTAATGAAAAACTGTTTTTT
- | TRBJ1-2 | - | TRBV10-3 | CAISDNPDNGYTF | TGTGCCATCAGTGATAACCCAGACAATGGCTACACCTTC